This T cell receptor (beta chain) emerged from a study of post-analysis software for immune sequencing data. Study-wide results and limits: With TRBV5-6, TRBV5-1 and TRBV20-1 included, 4 to 6 TRBV segments were more frequent in patients than in controls.

cDNA libraries of TCR beta carried unique molecular identifiers. TCRdb re-analysed the PCR reads in MiXCR, keeping a single row per CDR3 protein. The sample holds around 200,000 distinct CDR3 sequences, over 25% seen once. On this clonotype: Its antigen is unidentified.

This CDR3 comprises 17 residues. Germline assignment: CDR1 SEHNR and CDR2 FQNEAQ (reference sequence). The trim removed 4 bases at V and 4 bases at J, leaving 10 bases unmatched. The specimen was blood. V and J are TRBV7-9 and TRBJ1-6; 7 positions agree with TRBD1. The receptor was derived from a girl aged 2-17 years with multiple sclerosis. CDR3 in DNA: TGTGCCAGCAGCTCCAACCTGGACAGGAAATATAATTCACCCCTCCACTTT. Its protein product is CASSSNLDRKYNSPLHF.